The entry that follows covers one TCR beta chain sequence. Its antigen is unknown. TCRdb fed the RT-PCR reads into MiXCR, producing one record per CDR3 protein. The sample has around 600,000 distinct CDR3 sequences; approximately 10% are singletons. This sample was taken from a study of response to subunit inactivated influenza vaccine. Study observations and caveats: Each seasonal influenza vaccination recruits few new T cells, the authors suggested.

The CDR3 is made up of 11 amino acids. V was trimmed by 2 bases and J by 5 bases, leaving 7 bases between them. In germline, CDR1 is DFQATT, CDR2 SNEGSKA (reference sequence). This sample was also put to use in a study of T cells expressing NK-cell markers. That report notes: UMIs accompanied the 5'RACE template switching by which TCR beta cDNA was made. Underlying the TCR beta repertoires were sorted CD3+CD56+NKG2C+, CD3+CD56+NKG2C- and CD3+CD56-NKG2C+ T cells. Sequencing covered eight donors, seven HCMV-seropositive and one seronegative. The contribution of dominant NKG2C+ clonotypes to CD8+ T cells in about 6 donors was roughly 1.0-7.5%.

J is TRBJ2-7 and V is TRBV20-1; maybe TRBD1 (5 bases). The sequenced sample was PBMCs from blood, obtained on the day of vaccination. This sequence originates from a man aged 50 or older who received an inactivated influenza vaccine. This chain's CDR3 is CSARQGNEQYF. For the CDR3, the DNA is TGCAGTGCTAGACAGGGAAACGAGCAGTACTTC.